This T cell receptor (beta chain) was documented in a study of shared clonotypes between healthy human individuals. This clone has only one observation. Its cognate antigen is unknown. Assay: immunoSEQ multiplex PCR; the TCRdb copy retains only in-frame clones and omits some. The table shows hundreds of thousands of clones, with roughly 78% occurring only once. Donation came from healthy HIV-negative adults that had no recent acute infections or vaccinations. The CDR3 is made up of 13 amino acids. V gave up 3 bases and J gave up 9 bases, with 12 bases separating them. From germline, CDR1 is SGHTA and CDR2 FQGTGA. Study results and limitations: Among several donors, approximately 5.4% of naive CD4 clonotypes were found in common.

V is TRBV7-3 and J is TRBJ2-1, with D perhaps TRBD2 (6 bases). The receptor comes from a woman aged 25 to 45 in good health. The material sequenced was memory CD4+ T cells sorted from blood. This sample's subset: CD45RA-negative fraction. The CDR3 coding sequence is TGTGCCAGCAGCTTGGAGGGCGGCGGTGAGCAGTTCTTC. The encoded protein is CASSLEGGGEQFF.